Described below is a single TCR beta chain sequence and its context. Its antigen is unidentified. The data originate from a study of Siglec-9 on CD8 T cells in melanoma. Whole-study results and caveats: In melanoma tumors, a Siglec-9-marked effector memory CD8+ subset reportedly appeared to accumulate.

Generated by immunoSEQ multiplex PCR, the TCRdb table keeps only in-frame clones and is missing some. The sample holds more than 30,000 clones, approximately 84% seen once. Trimming shortened V by 1 base and J by 3 bases, and 10 bases separated the two germline ends. In germline, CDR1 is SEHNR, CDR2 FQNEAQ (reference sequence). This CDR3 is built from 14 residues. The sample was Siglec-9- CD8+ T cells sorted from blood. The source of this sequence is a human donor in good health. The genes are TRBV7-9 and TRBJ2-7; D gene uncertain. CDR3 coding DNA: TGTGCCAGCAGCTTAGGGGAAGGGTTCTACGAGCAGTACTTC. Protein sequence: CASSLGEGFYEQYF.